This TCR beta chain was sequenced in a study of graft-versus-host responses after intestinal transplantation. Study results and caveats: With peak circulating GvH clone levels came an association with early post-transplant HvG declines.

Comment on this clone: Its target is not known.

Some clones are missing from TCRdb's copy, which holds only in-frame ones; the method was immunoSEQ multiplex PCR. The sample includes around 30,000 clones, around four fifths of them seen just once. CDR1 is SGDLS, CDR2 YYNGEE, per germline. The CDR3 has 19 residues. V shed 0 bases, J shed 7 bases, and the junction held 21 bases outside the gene matches. The material sequenced was PBMCs, taken approximately four weeks after intestinal transplant. The V call is TRBV9, the J call TRBJ2-7; 8 positions match TRBD2. This clonotype originated in a human patient who received an intestinal transplant, so some T cells may come from the graft donor. The CDR3: CASSVGDSGTSSFLREQYF. The CDR3 DNA follows: TGTGCCAGCAGCGTAGGAGACTCCGGGACTAGTTCGTTTTTGAGGGAGCAGTACTTC.